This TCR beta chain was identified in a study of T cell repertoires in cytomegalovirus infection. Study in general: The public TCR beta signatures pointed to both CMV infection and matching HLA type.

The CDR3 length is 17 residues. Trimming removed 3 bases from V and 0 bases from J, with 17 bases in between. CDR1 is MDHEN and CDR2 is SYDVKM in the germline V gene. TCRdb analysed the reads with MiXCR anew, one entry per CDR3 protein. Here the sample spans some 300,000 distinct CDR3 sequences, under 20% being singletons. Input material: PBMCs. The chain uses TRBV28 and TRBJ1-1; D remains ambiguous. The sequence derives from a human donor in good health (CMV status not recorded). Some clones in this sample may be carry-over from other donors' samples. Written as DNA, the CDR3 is TGTGCCAGCAGTTTGGGTTGGTACAGTACTATGAACACTGAAGCTTTCTTT. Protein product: CASSLGWYSTMNTEAFF. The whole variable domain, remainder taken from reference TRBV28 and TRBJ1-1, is DVKVTQSSRYLVKRTGEKVFLECVQDMDHENMFWYRQDPGLGLRLIYFSYDVKMKEKGDIPEGYSVSREKKERFSLILESASTNQTSMYLCASSLGWYSTMNTEAFFGQGTRLTVV.